This T cell receptor (beta chain) was documented in a study of blood T cell repertoires in COVID-19. Study summary: PBMCs, B-cell-depleted T cells, or T cells provided the cDNA or gDNA that made up the material.

TCRdb's copy holds only in-frame clones and misses some; the assay was immunoSEQ multiplex PCR. The sample includes some 200,000 clones, roughly 87% of them seen just once. Trimming at V came to 8 bases and at J to 4 bases, leaving 10 bases not matched to a gene. Looked up from germline, CDR1 is LNHDA and CDR2 is SQIVND (reference sequence). The CDR3 runs to 15 residues. The clonotype originates from a man aged 55 to 69 with active or convalescent COVID-19. The genes are TRBV19 and TRBJ1-5; TRBD1 matches at 8 bases. Sequencing input: peripheral blood. CDR3 DNA sequence: TGTGCCAGTGCGATTGTGGACAGGGAAAATCAGCCCCAGCATTTT. It translates to CASAIVDRENQPQHF.